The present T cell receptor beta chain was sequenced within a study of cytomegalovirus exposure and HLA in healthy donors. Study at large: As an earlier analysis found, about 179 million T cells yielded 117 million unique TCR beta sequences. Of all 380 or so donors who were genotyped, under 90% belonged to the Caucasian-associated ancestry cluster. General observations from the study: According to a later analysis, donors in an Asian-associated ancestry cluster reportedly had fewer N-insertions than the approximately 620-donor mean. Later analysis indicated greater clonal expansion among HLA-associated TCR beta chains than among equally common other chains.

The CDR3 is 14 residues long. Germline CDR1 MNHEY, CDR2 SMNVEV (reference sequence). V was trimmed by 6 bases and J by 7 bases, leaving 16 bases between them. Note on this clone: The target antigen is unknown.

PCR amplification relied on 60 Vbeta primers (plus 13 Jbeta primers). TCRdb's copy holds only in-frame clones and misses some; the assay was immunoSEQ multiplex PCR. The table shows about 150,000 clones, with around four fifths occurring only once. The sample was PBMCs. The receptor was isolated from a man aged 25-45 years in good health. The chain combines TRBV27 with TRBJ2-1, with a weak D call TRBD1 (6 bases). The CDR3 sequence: CASSLGAGSNEQFF. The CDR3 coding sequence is TGTGCCAGCAGCTTGGGGGCAGGTTCTAATGAGCAGTTCTTC.